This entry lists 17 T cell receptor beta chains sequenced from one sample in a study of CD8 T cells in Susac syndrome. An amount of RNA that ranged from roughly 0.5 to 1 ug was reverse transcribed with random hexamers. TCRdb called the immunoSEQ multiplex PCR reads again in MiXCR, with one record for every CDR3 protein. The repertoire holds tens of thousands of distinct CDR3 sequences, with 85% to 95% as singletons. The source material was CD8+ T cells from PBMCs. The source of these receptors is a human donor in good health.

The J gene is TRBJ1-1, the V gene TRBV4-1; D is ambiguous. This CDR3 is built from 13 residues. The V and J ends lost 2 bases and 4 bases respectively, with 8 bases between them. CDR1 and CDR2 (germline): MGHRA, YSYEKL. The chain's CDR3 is CASSQTPSTEAFF. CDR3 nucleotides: TGCGCCAGCAGCCAAACCCCGAGCACTGAAGCTTTCTTT.

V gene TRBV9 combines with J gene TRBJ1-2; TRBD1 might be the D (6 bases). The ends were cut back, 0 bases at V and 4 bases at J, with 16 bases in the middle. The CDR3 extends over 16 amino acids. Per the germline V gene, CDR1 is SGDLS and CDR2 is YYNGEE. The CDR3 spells CASSVGGYGGPYGYTF. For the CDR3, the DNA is TGTGCCAGCAGCGTAGGAGGTTATGGGGGGCCCTATGGCTACACCTTC.

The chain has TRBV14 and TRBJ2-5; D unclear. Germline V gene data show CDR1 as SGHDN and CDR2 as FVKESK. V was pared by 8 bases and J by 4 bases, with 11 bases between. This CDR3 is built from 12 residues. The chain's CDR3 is CASGRLGETQYF. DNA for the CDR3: TGTGCCAGCGGGCGTCTGGGAGAGACCCAGTACTTC.

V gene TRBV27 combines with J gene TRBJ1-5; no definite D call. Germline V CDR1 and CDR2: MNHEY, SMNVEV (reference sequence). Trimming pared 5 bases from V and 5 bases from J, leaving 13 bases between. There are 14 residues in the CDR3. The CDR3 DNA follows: TGTGCCAGCAGTATTATAGGTTCGCATCAGCCCCAGCATTTT. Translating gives CASSIIGSHQPQHF.

CDR3 residues: CASSSWTSGVYEQYF. The CDR3 region has the DNA TGTGCCAGCAGCTCCTGGACTAGCGGGGTATACGAGCAGTACTTC. This chain connects TRBV7-9 to TRBJ2-7; 12 bases agree with TRBD2. This CDR3 has 15 residues. Trimming took 4 bases from V and 4 from J; bases not matched to a gene: 5. In germline, CDR1 is SEHNR, CDR2 FQNEAQ (reference sequence).

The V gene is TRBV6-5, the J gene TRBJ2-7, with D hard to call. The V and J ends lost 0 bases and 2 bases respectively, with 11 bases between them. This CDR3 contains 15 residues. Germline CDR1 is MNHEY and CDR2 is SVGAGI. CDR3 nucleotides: TGTGCCAGCAGTTACTCTGCCCGGTGGCCCTACGAGCAGTACGTC. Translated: CASSYSARWPYEQYV.

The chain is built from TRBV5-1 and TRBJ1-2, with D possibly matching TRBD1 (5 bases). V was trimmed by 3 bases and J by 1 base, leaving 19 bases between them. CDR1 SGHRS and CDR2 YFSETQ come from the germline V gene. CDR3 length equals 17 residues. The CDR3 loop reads CASSSGTAPPNNYGYTF. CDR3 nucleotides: TGCGCCAGCAGCTCCGGGACGGCACCACCGAATAACTATGGCTACACCTTC.

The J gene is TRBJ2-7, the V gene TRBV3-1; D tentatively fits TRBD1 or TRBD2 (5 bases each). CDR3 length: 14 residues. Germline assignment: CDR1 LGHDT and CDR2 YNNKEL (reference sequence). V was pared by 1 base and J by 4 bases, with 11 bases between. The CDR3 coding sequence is TGTGCCAGCAGCCAAGGTGTGGGGGATTACGAGCAGTACGTC. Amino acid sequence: CASSQGVGDYEQYV.

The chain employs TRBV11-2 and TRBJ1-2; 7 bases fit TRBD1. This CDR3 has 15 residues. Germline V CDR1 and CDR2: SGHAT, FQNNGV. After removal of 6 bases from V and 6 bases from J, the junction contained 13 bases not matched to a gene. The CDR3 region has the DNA TGTGCCAGCAGACCTACAGGGGCCCTAGGGGATGGCTACACCTTC. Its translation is CASRPTGALGDGYTF.

Here the CDR3 DNA reads TGTGCCAGCAGTGGGAATAGACTTCATTTT. The encoded protein is CASSGNRLHF. The rearrangement uses TRBV12-3 or TRBV12-4 and TRBJ1-5; the D is unclear. CDR3 size: 10 residues. Trimming cost V 5 bases and J 16 bases, with 12 bases left between them.

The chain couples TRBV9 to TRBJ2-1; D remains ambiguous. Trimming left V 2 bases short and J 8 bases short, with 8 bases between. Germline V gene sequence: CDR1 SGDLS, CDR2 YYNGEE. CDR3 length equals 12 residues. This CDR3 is CASSVPADEQFF. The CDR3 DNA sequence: TGTGCCAGCAGCGTTCCCGCGGATGAGCAGTTCTTC. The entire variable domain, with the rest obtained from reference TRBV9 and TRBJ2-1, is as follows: DSGVTQTPKHLITATGQRVTLRCSPRSGDLSVYWYQQSLDQGLQFLIQYYNGEERAKGNILERFSAQQFPDLHSELNLSSLELGDSALYFCASSVPADEQFFGPGTRLTVL.

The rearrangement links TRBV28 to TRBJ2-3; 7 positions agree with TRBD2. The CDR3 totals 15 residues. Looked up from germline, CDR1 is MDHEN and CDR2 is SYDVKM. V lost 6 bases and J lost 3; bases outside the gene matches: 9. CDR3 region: CASSIGREQTDTQYF. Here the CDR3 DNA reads TGTGCCAGCAGCATCGGGCGGGAGCAGACAGATACGCAGTATTTT.

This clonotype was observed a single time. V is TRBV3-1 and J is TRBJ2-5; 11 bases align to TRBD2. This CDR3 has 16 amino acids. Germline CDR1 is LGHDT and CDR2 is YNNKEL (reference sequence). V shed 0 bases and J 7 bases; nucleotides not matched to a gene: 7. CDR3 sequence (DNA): TGTGCCAGCAGCCAAGATCCCACTAGCGGGAGAGTGACCCAGTACTTC. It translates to CASSQDPTSGRVTQYF.

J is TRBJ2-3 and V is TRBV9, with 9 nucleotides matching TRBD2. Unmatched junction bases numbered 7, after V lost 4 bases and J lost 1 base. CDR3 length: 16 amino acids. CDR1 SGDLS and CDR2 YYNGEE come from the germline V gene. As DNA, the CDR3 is TGTGCCAGCAGCTCCCGACTAGCGGAGGGCACAGATACGCAGTATTTT. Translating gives CASSSRLAEGTDTQYF.

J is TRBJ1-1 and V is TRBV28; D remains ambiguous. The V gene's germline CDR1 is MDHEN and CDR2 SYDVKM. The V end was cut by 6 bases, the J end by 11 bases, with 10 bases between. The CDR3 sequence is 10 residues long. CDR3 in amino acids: CASRGIAAFF. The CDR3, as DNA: TGTGCCAGCAGAGGTATCGCGGCTTTCTTT.

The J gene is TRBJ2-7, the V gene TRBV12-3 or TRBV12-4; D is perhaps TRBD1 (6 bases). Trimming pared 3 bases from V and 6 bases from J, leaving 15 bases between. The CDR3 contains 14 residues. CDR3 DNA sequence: TGTGCCAGCAGTTTGAGAACAGGGTCGGGCGAGCAGTACTTC. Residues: CASSLRTGSGEQYF.

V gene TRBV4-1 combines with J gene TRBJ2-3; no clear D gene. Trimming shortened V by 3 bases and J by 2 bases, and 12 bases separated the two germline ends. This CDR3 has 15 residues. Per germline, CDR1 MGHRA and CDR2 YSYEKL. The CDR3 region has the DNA TGCGCCAGCAGCCAGATGGGCAGAGCCACAGATACGCAGTATTTT. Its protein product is CASSQMGRATDTQYF.